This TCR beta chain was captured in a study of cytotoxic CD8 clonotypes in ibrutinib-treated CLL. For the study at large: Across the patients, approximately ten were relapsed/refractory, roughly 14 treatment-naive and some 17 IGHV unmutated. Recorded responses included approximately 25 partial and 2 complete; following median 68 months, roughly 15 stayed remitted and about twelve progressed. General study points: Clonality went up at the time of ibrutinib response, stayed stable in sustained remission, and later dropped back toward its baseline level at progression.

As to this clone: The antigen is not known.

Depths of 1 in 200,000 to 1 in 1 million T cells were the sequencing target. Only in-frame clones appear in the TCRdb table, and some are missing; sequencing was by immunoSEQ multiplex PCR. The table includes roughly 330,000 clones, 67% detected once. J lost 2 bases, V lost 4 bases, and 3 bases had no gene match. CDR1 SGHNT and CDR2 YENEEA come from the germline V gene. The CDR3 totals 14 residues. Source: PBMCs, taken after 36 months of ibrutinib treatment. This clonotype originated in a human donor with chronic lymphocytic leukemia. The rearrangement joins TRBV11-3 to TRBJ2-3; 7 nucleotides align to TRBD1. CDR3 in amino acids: CASSSQGNTDTQYF. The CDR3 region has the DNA TGTGCCAGCAGCTCACAGGGGAACACAGATACGCAGTATTTT.